Listed here are 8 T cell receptor beta chains from one sample, sequenced in a study of CD8 T cells in ankylosing spondylitis. The antigens for these receptors are not known. Findings and caveats of the study: What appeared characteristic of ankylosing spondylitis blood was a TCR beta motif of about eight highly homologous variants.

One entry per CDR3 protein, called by TCRdb with MiXCR from the 5' RACE reads. The table shows about 500,000 distinct CDR3 sequences, with roughly 12% occurring only once. Material: blood, either unsorted or a sorted T cell fraction (not recorded which). These receptors all come from a male donor with ankylosing spondylitis.

This chain joins TRBV20-1 and TRBJ2-1, with TRBD2 matching over 10 bases. Germline lookup yields CDR1 DFQATT and CDR2 SNEGSKA (reference sequence). The CDR3 length is 15 residues. With V trimmed by 6 bases and J by 4 bases, 9 bases remained unmatched. CDR3 sequence: CSAAVSGRGYNEQFF. The CDR3 region has the DNA TGCAGTGCCGCCGTAAGCGGGAGGGGATACAATGAGCAGTTCTTC.

Here the CDR3 reads CASSTPGMGAYNEQFF. For the CDR3, the DNA is TGTGCCAGTAGTACACCCGGGATGGGGGCCTACAATGAGCAGTTCTTC. V is TRBV19 and J is TRBJ2-1; tentatively, D is TRBD1 or TRBD2 (5 bases each). The CDR3 covers 16 residues. Germline CDR1 is LNHDA and CDR2 is SQIVND (reference sequence). Trimming left V 4 bases short and J 2 bases short, with 15 bases between.

The chain is built from TRBV27 and TRBJ1-2, with TRBD1 matching over 8 bases. This CDR3 is built from 16 residues. V shed 6 bases and J 2 bases; nucleotides not matched to a gene: 11. CDR1 and CDR2 from the germline V gene are MNHEY and SMNVEV (reference sequence). CDR3 in amino acids: CASSLRGQGRNYGYTF. CDR3 bases: TGTGCCAGCAGCCTCAGGGGGCAGGGGCGGAACTATGGCTACACCTTC.

As to this clonotype: A much larger clone differs by one base, so this may be a read error. The rearrangement links TRBV10-2 to TRBJ2-2; D unresolved. The germline gives CDR1 WSHSY, CDR2 SAAADI. Deletions cut 2 bases from V and 4 bases from J, with 17 bases between. The CDR3 covers 17 residues. The CDR3 DNA follows: TGCGCCAGCAGTGAGCCTCTGGACCTTTCGGCCACCGGGGAGCTGTTTTTT. This gives the protein CASSEPLDLSATGELFF.

There are a few counts of this clonotype. This chain uses TRBV7-2 with TRBJ2-3; 7 bases fit TRBD1. This CDR3 comprises 14 residues. Germline trimming cut 7 bases from V and 0 bases from J; bases unmatched to any gene: 4. CDR1 and CDR2 from the germline V gene are SGHTA and FQGNSA. The CDR3 reads CASNRDSSTDTQYF. CDR3 coding DNA: TGTGCCAGCAACCGGGACAGTAGCACAGATACGCAGTATTTT. Full variable domain (missing parts from reference TRBV7-2 and TRBJ2-3): GAGVSQSPSNKVTEKGKDVELRCDPISGHTALYWYRQSLGQGLEFLIYFQGNSAPDKSGLPSDRFSAERTGGSVSTLTIQRTQQEDSAVYLCASNRDSSTDTQYFGPGTRLTVL.

The sample holds a few counts of this clonotype. This chain joins TRBV20-1 and TRBJ2-7, with 11 bases lining up with TRBD2. Germline V CDR1 and CDR2: DFQATT, SNEGSKA (reference sequence). Trimming at V came to 8 bases and at J to 11 bases, leaving 14 bases not matched to a gene. The CDR3 sequence is 13 residues long. The CDR3 DNA follows: TGCAGTCATGATAAGGGACTAGCGGTAATAGAGTACTTC. This translates into CSHDKGLAVIEYF.

In DNA form, the CDR3 reads TGTGCCAGCAGCCAAGAGGTGGGGAGTAGGGGAAACATTCAGTACTTC. Its translation: CASSQEVGSRGNIQYF. This chain links TRBV3-1 with TRBJ2-4, with D tentatively TRBD1 or TRBD2 (5 bases each). CDR1 and CDR2 (germline): LGHDT, YNNKEL (reference sequence). With 0 bases removed from V and 6 bases from J, the gap between germline ends came to 15 bases. This CDR3 comprises 16 residues.

This clonotype was counted ten times or more. The chain links TRBV6-1 to TRBJ2-6; D may be TRBD2 (6 bases). The germline gives CDR1 MNHNS, CDR2 SASEGT. Trimming removed 9 bases from V and 2 bases from J, with 11 bases in between. The CDR3 length is 14 residues. The CDR3 bases are TGTGCCAGTGAGAGGGAGGCTGGGGCCAACGTCCTGACTTTC. It yields the protein CASEREAGANVLTF.